These 31 T cell receptor beta chains were all obtained from the same sample, sequenced in a study of beta chain features in type 1 diabetes. The entirety of the isolated RNA underwent reverse transcription, so expressed TCRB transcripts were sequenced. Profiling relied on immunoSEQ multiplex PCR, and the TCRdb table lists in-frame clones only, not all of them. The sample has 300,000 to 450,000 clones; about 20% are singletons. Specimen: naive CD4+ T cells from blood. These receptors were collected from a woman in her late teens or twenties in good health.

The chain couples TRBV6-6 to TRBJ1-5, with D unclear. V was clipped by 6 bases and J by 1 base, with 4 bases between them. Germline V CDR1 and CDR2: MNHNY, SVGAGI (reference sequence). There are 12 residues in the CDR3. The CDR3 DNA reads as TGTGCCAGCAGCCCGAGCAATCAGCCCCAGCATTTT. Encoded protein: CASSPSNQPQHF.

This clone was picked up a small number of times. The J gene is TRBJ2-5, the V gene TRBV5-4; tentative D call: TRBD1 (6 bases). The CDR3 covers 14 residues. Trimming stripped 0 bases from V and 4 bases from J, with 10 bases between. Germline-derived CDR1 and CDR2 are SGHNT and YYREEE (reference sequence). The CDR3 DNA is TGTGCCAGCAGCTTGGCCAACAGGGCAGAGACCCAGTACTTC. Its protein is CASSLANRAETQYF. The full variable domain, in which reference TRBV5-4 and TRBJ2-5 provide the parts outside the CDR3, is ETGVTQSPTHLIKTRGQQVTLRCSSQSGHNTVSWYQQALGQGPQFIFQYYREEENGRGNFPPRFSGLQFPNYSSELNVNALELDDSALYLCASSLANRAETQYFGPGTRLLVL.

CDR3 DNA: TGCAGCGTTCTACTAGCCCCGGGGGGAGATACGCAGTATTTT. It specifies CSVLLAPGGDTQYF. The chain employs TRBV29-1 and TRBJ2-3; 7 nucleotides agree with TRBD2. Germline V lookup: CDR1 SQVTM, CDR2 ANQGSEA. The V segment lost 5 bases and the J segment 5 bases; nucleotides outside the gene matches: 10. The CDR3 is 14 residues long.

CDR3 protein: CASSPEEAPNTEAFF. DNA of the CDR3: TGTGCCAGCTCTCCTGAAGAGGCACCGAACACTGAAGCTTTCTTT. The chain links TRBV18 to TRBJ1-1, with no clear D. V lost 6 bases, J lost 1 base, and 15 bases lay in between. Germline lookup yields CDR1 KGHSH and CDR2 LQKENI. CDR3 length: 15 amino acids.

This clone was seen a handful of times. Additional DNA sequences in this sample encode the identical CDR3. The chain uses TRBV7-9 and TRBJ2-3; 8 bases agree with TRBD1. V shed 3 bases, J shed 5 bases, and the junction held 1 base outside the gene matches. Germline lookup yields CDR1 SEHNR and CDR2 FQNEAQ (reference sequence). The CDR3 runs 13 residues. The CDR3 loop is CASSFTGGDTQYF. For the CDR3, the DNA is TGTGCCAGCAGCTTTACAGGGGGAGATACGCAGTATTTT.

The V gene is TRBV27, the J gene TRBJ2-7; the match to TRBD2 covers 13 bases. The V segment lost 4 bases and the J segment 2 bases; nucleotides outside the gene matches: 11. The CDR3 has 18 residues. Germline-derived CDR1 and CDR2 are MNHEY and SMNVEV (reference sequence). In nucleotides, the CDR3 is TGTGCCAGCAGTTCCCCAGGACTAGCGGGGGCCCCCACCTACGAGCAGTACTTC. The encoded protein is CASSSPGLAGAPTYEQYF.

In nucleotides, the CDR3 is TGTGCCAGCAGGTCGGGTGTCCAAGAGACCCAGTACTTC. It translates to CASRSGVQETQYF. The V and J genes are TRBV7-2 and TRBJ2-5, with no clear D. The germline V gene encodes CDR1 SGHTA and CDR2 FQGNSA. Deletions cut 6 bases from V and 1 base from J, with 9 bases between. CDR3 length: 13 amino acids.

This chain connects TRBV6-1 to TRBJ2-1; TRBD2 aligns across 9 bases. Germline lookup yields CDR1 MNHNS and CDR2 SASEGT. This CDR3 spans 15 amino acids. Trimming took 6 bases from V and 5 from J; bases not matched to a gene: 8. CDR3 nucleotide sequence: TGTGCCAGCAGCCCAATGACTAGCGGAAACAATGAGCAGTTCTTC. It translates to CASSPMTSGNNEQFF.

The chain uses TRBV30 and TRBJ2-3; D not certain. Germline CDR1 and CDR2: GTSNPN and SVGIG (reference sequence). Trimming left V 8 bases short and J 0 bases short, with 9 bases between. The CDR3 runs 12 residues. The CDR3 DNA reads as TGTGCCGCCGGCGGTAGCACAGATACGCAGTATTTT. Translated, it gives CAAGGSTDTQYF.

The V gene is TRBV30, the J gene TRBJ1-5; 8 bases fit TRBD1. Germline V CDR1 and CDR2: GTSNPN, SVGIG (reference sequence). The CDR3 contains 17 residues. V lost 0 bases and J lost 4; bases outside the gene matches: 11. This chain's CDR3 is CAWSVPLSRGLNQPQHF. The CDR3 region has the DNA TGTGCCTGGAGTGTACCCCTCAGCAGGGGGCTTAATCAGCCCCAGCATTTT.

The V call is TRBV15, the J call TRBJ1-5; a possible D gene is TRBD1 (6 bases). The CDR3 contains 13 residues. Trimming shortened V by 5 bases and J by 6 bases, and 11 bases separated the two germline ends. Germline V gene lookup returns CDR1 LNHNV and CDR2 YYDKDF (reference sequence). Here the CDR3 reads CATSSRGAQPQHF. The CDR3 DNA follows: TGTGCCACCAGCTCCCGGGGGGCTCAGCCCCAGCATTTT.

This clone showed up just a few times. The chain has TRBV6-1 and TRBJ2-5; D not resolved. Germline CDR1 and CDR2: MNHNS and SASEGT. With 8 bases removed from V and 5 bases from J, the gap between germline ends came to 15 bases. This CDR3 is 13 amino acids long. The CDR3 is CASSGSLRETQYF. DNA for the CDR3: TGTGCCAGCTCGGGTTCCTTAAGGGAGACCCAGTACTTC.

The CDR3 reads CASSLRVMNTEAFF. As DNA, the CDR3 is TGTGCCAGCAGCTTACGGGTAATGAACACTGAAGCTTTCTTT. J is TRBJ1-1 and V is TRBV7-2; the D is unclear. The CDR3 spans 14 residues. Trimming pared 2 bases from V and 0 bases from J, leaving 7 bases between. Germline CDR1 SGHTA, CDR2 FQGNSA.

The CDR3 DNA reads TGTGCCAGCAGCCCAGGGGGCAGAAGGGAGTTCTTC. Translation gives CASSPGGRREFF. The chain carries TRBV27 and TRBJ2-1, with 8 bases identical to TRBD1. Trimming took 6 bases from V and 14 from J; bases not matched to a gene: 9. Germline-derived CDR1 and CDR2 are MNHEY and SMNVEV (reference sequence). The CDR3 extends over 12 amino acids.

This clone was detected only a few times. The V and J genes are TRBV6-5 and TRBJ2-2; D remains unclear. The V end was cut by 0 bases, the J end by 3 bases, with 8 bases between. CDR1 MNHEY and CDR2 SVGAGI come from the germline V gene. The length of the CDR3 is 15 residues. This CDR3 reads CASSYSIQYTGELFF. The CDR3 coding sequence is TGTGCCAGCAGTTACTCGATACAGTACACCGGGGAGCTGTTTTTT.

V usage is TRBV7-2 and J usage is TRBJ2-7, with D unresolved. Trimming left V 0 bases short and J 4 bases short, with 13 bases between. Germline V gives CDR1 SGHTA, CDR2 FQGNSA. The CDR3 is made up of 15 amino acids. CDR3 sequence reads: CASSLAGIASYEQYF. The CDR3, as DNA: TGTGCCAGCAGCTTAGCGGGCATTGCGTCGTACGAGCAGTACTTC.

J is TRBJ2-3 and V is TRBV5-1; TRBD1 is a possible D gene (6 bases). The germline V and J ends were trimmed by 4 bases and 6 bases, with 15 bases remaining between them. Germline-derived CDR1 and CDR2 are SGHRS and YFSETQ. The CDR3 has 14 amino acids. Here the CDR3 DNA reads TGCGCCAGCAGCGTACGACAGGAAACCGATACGCAGTATTTT. It translates to CASSVRQETDTQYF.

This clone was seen a few times. This same CDR3 is encoded by further DNA sequences in the sample. The chain has TRBV5-1 and TRBJ1-1, with D perhaps TRBD1 (5 bases). CDR3 size: 13 residues. Germline CDR1 SGHRS, CDR2 YFSETQ. Trimming removed 5 bases at V and 4 bases at J, with 12 bases between. In DNA form, the CDR3 reads TGCGCCAGCAGTCCCGGGGGACCCACTGAAGCTTTCTTT. As protein: CASSPGGPTEAFF.

This chain joins TRBV5-6 and TRBJ2-7, with D maybe TRBD2 (6 bases). V was clipped by 2 bases and J by 2 bases, with 11 bases between them. Germline values: CDR1 SGHDT, CDR2 YYEEEE. CDR3 length: 14 amino acids. The CDR3 spells CASSFGTVTYEQYF. The CDR3 nucleotides read TGTGCCAGCAGCTTTGGGACTGTAACCTACGAGCAGTACTTC.

The V and J genes are TRBV11-3 and TRBJ2-7; D is unclear. Germline CDR1 is SGHNT and CDR2 is YENEEA. Trimming took off 4 bases at V and 3 bases at J, with 7 bases between the two ends. The CDR3 has 12 residues. In DNA, the CDR3 is TGTGCCAGCAGCTCACAGTACTACGAGCAGTACTTC. Translating it yields CASSSQYYEQYF.

This clone was picked up a small number of times. V gene TRBV6-5 combines with J gene TRBJ2-7; 12 bases map to TRBD2. V lost 4 bases, J lost 4 bases, and 5 bases stayed unmatched. The CDR3 consists of 15 residues. Per germline, CDR1 MNHEY and CDR2 SVGAGI. The CDR3 DNA reads as TGTGCCAGCAGTTCCGGACTAGCGGGAAGTTACGAGCAGTACTTC. This codes for CASSSGLAGSYEQYF.

The chain uses TRBV6-4 and TRBJ2-5, with TRBD1 matching over 10 bases. CDR1 is MRHNA, CDR2 SNTAGT, per germline. CDR3 size: 13 residues. V lost 5 bases, J lost 7 bases, and 4 bases stayed unmatched. The CDR3: CASSPGQGGTQYF. CDR3 in DNA: TGTGCCAGCAGTCCCGGACAGGGGGGGACCCAGTACTTC.

This rearrangement joins TRBV6-6 to TRBJ1-6; weak D call: TRBD1 (6 bases). Looked up from germline, CDR1 is MNHNY and CDR2 is SVGAGI (reference sequence). The CDR3 totals 14 residues. V lost 6 bases, J lost 9 bases, and 15 bases lay in between. Written as DNA, the CDR3 is TGTGCCAGCAGACCCTCACAGGGACCTTCACCCCTCCACTTT. Amino acid sequence: CASRPSQGPSPLHF.

The chain is built from TRBV4-2 and TRBJ2-3; maybe TRBD2 (6 bases). V lost 1 base, J lost 1 base, and 12 bases lay in between. This CDR3 is 16 amino acids long. Germline values: CDR1 LGHNA, CDR2 YNFKEQ. The CDR3 DNA reads TGTGCCAGCAGCCAAGTTGGCGGGACCGGCACAGATACGCAGTATTTT. As protein: CASSQVGGTGTDTQYF.

The chain links TRBV12-5 to TRBJ2-3; 11 bases line up with TRBD2. The junction had 10 bases not matched to a gene; V was cut back by 5 bases and J by 0 bases. The CDR3 is made up of 18 amino acids. CDR1 LGHNT and CDR2 FRNRAP come from the germline V gene. DNA of the CDR3: TGTGCTAGTGGTCTATCCGGGACTAGCGGAACTAGCACAGATACGCAGTATTTT. This sequence encodes CASGLSGTSGTSTDTQYF.

This clone was seen only a few times. The V and J genes are TRBV7-9 and TRBJ1-4, with D tentatively TRBD1 (6 bases). In germline, CDR1 is SEHNR, CDR2 FQNEAQ (reference sequence). This CDR3 is 15 amino acids long. Trimming stripped 8 bases from V and 6 bases from J, with 19 bases between. CDR3 protein: CASPPQGGADEKLFF. The CDR3 DNA follows: TGTGCCAGCCCTCCCCAAGGGGGTGCGGATGAAAAACTGTTTTTT.

The sample holds a few counts of this clone. The V gene is TRBV5-5, the J gene TRBJ2-1, with a possible D match to TRBD2 (5 bases). Trimming removed 2 bases at V and 0 bases at J, with 9 bases between. In germline, CDR1 is SGHKS, CDR2 YYEKEE (reference sequence). The CDR3 totals 15 residues. The CDR3 sequence: CASSFDGNSYNEQFF. The DNA of the CDR3 is TGTGCCAGCAGCTTCGACGGGAACTCCTACAATGAGCAGTTCTTC.

V gene TRBV23-1 combines with J gene TRBJ1-1; 7 nucleotides line up with TRBD1. TRBV23-1 is an ORF; its function is uncertain. The CDR3 loop spans 18 amino acids. J lost 2 bases, V lost 5 bases, and 17 bases had no gene match. CDR3 coding DNA: TGCGCCAGCAGTGGATTCCCTCCTCACAGGGGCGCAAACACTGAAGCTTTCTTT. Translating it yields CASSGFPPHRGANTEAFF.

The gene calls are TRBV28 and TRBJ2-7; 7 bases line up with TRBD1. In germline, CDR1 is MDHEN, CDR2 SYDVKM. This CDR3 has 15 amino acids. V shed 5 bases, J shed 4 bases, and the junction held 11 bases outside the gene matches. The CDR3 nucleotides are TGTGCCAGCAGTCCCCGACAGGGCTCGCTTTACGAGCAGTACTTC. It is translated as CASSPRQGSLYEQYF.

The gene calls are TRBV4-2 and TRBJ2-3, with D possibly TRBD2 on 7 matching bases. The germline V gene has CDR1 LGHNA and CDR2 YNFKEQ. Trimming cost V 4 bases and J 1 base, with 15 bases left between them. This CDR3 has 16 amino acids. CDR3 DNA sequence: TGTGCCAGCAGCCTCCAAGGGGGGGCCCGCACAGATACGCAGTATTTT. Protein: CASSLQGGARTDTQYF.

This clone was seen only a few times. The genes are TRBV7-9 and TRBJ1-1, with D possibly TRBD1 on 6 matching bases. From germline, CDR1 is SEHNR and CDR2 FQNEAQ (reference sequence). This CDR3 contains 16 residues. V was pared by 4 bases and J by 3 bases, with 18 bases between. This chain's CDR3 is CASSWKQGFGDTEAFF. The CDR3 nucleotides read TGTGCCAGCAGCTGGAAACAGGGCTTCGGGGACACTGAAGCTTTCTTT.